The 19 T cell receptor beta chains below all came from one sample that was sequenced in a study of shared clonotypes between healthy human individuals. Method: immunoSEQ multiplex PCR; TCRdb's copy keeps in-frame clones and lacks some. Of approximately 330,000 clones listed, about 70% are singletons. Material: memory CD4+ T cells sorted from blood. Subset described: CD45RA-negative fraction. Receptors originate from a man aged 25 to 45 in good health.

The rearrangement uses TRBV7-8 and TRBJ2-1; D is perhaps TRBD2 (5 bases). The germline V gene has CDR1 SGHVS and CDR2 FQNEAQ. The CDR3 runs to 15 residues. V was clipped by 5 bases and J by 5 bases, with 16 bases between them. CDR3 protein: CASSPAGAPNNEQFF. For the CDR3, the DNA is TGTGCCAGCAGCCCCGCGGGTGCACCCAACAATGAGCAGTTCTTC.

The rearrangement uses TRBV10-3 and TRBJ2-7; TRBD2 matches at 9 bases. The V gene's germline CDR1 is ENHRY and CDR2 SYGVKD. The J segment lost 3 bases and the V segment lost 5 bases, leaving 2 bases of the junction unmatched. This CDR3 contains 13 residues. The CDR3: CAISRTSDYEQYF. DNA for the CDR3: TGTGCCATCAGTAGGACTAGCGACTACGAGCAGTACTTC.

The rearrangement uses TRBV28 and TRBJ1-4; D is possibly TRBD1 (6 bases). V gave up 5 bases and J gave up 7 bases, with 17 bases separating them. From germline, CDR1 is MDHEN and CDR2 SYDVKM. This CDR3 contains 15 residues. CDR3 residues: CASSQTGTLREKLFF. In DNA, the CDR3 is TGTGCCAGCAGTCAGACCGGGACATTACGTGAAAAACTGTTTTTT.

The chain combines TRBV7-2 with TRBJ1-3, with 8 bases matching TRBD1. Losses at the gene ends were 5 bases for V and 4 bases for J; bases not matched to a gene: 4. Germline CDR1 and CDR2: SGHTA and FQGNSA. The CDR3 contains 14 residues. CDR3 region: CASSLDRAGNTIYF. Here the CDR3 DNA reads TGTGCCAGCAGCCTGGACAGGGCCGGAAACACCATATATTTT.

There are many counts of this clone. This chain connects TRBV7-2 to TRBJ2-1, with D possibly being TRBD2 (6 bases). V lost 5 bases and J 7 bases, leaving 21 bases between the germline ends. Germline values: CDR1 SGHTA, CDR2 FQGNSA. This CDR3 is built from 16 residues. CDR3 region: CASSARGTFNHNEQFF. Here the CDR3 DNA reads TGTGCCAGCAGCGCCCGCGGGACTTTTAATCATAATGAGCAGTTCTTC.

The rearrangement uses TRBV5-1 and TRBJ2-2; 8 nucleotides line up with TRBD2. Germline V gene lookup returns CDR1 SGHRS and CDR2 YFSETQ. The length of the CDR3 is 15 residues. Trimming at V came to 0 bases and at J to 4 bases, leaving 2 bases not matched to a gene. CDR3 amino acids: CASSLDLAGTGELFF. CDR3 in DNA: TGCGCCAGCAGCTTGGACCTAGCGGGCACCGGGGAGCTGTTTTTT.

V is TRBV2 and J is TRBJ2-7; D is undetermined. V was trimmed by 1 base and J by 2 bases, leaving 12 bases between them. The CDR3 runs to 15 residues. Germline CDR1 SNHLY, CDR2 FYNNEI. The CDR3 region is CASSEGEPLPYEQYF. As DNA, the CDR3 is TGTGCCAGCAGTGAAGGAGAACCGCTACCCTACGAGCAGTACTTC.

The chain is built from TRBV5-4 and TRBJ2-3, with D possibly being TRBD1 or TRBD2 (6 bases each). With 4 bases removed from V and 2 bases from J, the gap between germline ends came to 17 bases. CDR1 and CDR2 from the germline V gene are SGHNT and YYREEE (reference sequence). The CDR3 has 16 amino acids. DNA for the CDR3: TGTGCCAGCAGCGAAGGGGGGCCGGTCTCCACAGATACGCAGTATTTT. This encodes CASSEGGPVSTDTQYF.

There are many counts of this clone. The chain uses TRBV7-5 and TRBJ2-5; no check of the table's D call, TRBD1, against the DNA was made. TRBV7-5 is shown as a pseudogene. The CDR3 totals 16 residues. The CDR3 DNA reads TGTGCCAATTGGCCGTATTGGACAGGGGGTCAGGAGACCCAGTACTTC. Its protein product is CANWPYWTGGQETQYF.

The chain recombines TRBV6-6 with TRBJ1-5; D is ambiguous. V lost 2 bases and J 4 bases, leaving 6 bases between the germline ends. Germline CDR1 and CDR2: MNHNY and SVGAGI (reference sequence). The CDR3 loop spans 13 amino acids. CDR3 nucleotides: TGTGCCAGCAGTTACGCGGAAAATCAGCCCCAGCATTTT. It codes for CASSYAENQPQHF.

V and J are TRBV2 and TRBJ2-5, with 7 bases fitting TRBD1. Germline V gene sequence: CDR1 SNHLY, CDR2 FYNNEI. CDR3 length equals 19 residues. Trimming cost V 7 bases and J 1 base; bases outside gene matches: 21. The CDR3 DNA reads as TGTGCCAGCACAAGGATTTTCCGCTCATACGGACAGGCCCAAGAGACCCAGTACTTC. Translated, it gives CASTRIFRSYGQAQETQYF.

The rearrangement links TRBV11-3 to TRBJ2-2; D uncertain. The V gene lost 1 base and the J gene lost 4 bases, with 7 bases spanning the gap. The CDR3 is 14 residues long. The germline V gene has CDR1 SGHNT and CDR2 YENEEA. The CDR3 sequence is CASSLGATTGELFF. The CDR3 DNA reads TGTGCCAGCAGCTTAGGGGCAACCACCGGGGAGCTGTTTTTT.

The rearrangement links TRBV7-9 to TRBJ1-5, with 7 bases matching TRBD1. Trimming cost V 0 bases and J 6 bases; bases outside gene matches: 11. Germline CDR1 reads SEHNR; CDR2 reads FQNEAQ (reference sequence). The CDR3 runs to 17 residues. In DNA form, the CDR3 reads TGTGCCAGCAGCTTAGCTATGGCGACAGGGCCCGGTCAGCCCCAGCATTTT. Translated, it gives CASSLAMATGPGQPQHF.

CDR3 sequence reads: CASSSGTSYEQYF. Here the CDR3 DNA reads TGTGCCAGCAGTTCCGGGACTAGCTACGAGCAGTACTTC. The chain carries TRBV6-6 and TRBJ2-7; 8 bases map to TRBD2. CDR3 size: 13 residues. The germline V gene encodes CDR1 MNHNY and CDR2 SVGAGI (reference sequence). Trimming cost V 4 bases and J 3 bases; bases outside gene matches: 2.

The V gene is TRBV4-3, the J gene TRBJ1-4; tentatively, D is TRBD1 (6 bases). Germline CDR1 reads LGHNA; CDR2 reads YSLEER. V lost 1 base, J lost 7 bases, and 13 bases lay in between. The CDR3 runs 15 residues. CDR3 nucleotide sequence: TGCGCCAGCAGCCAAGGGGAGGGGGGCAGTGAAAAACTGTTTTTT. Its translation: CASSQGEGGSEKLFF.

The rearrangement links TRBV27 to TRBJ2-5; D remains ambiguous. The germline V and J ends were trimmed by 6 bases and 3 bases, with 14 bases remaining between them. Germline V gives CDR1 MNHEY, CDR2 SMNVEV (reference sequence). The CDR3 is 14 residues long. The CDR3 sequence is CASRPRRPEETQYF. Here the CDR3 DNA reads TGTGCCAGCAGGCCACGCAGGCCGGAAGAGACCCAGTACTTC.

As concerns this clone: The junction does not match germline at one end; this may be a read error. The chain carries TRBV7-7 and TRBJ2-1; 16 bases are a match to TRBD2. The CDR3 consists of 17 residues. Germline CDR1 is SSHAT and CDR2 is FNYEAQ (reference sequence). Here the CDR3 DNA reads TGTGCTAGCAGCTTGGGACTAGCGGGAGGGCCTGGGGGTGAGCAGTTCTTC. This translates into CASSLGLAGGPGGEQFF.

The CDR3 bases are TGTGCCAGCAGTTTATACCAGGGTATCAATAATAATTCACCCCTCCACTTT. It is translated as CASSLYQGINNNSPLHF. This chain uses TRBV27 with TRBJ1-6; perhaps TRBD1 as D (5 bases). Trimming pared 1 base from V and 5 bases from J, leaving 15 bases between. The CDR3 spans 17 residues. CDR1 and CDR2 from the germline V gene are MNHEY and SMNVEV (reference sequence).

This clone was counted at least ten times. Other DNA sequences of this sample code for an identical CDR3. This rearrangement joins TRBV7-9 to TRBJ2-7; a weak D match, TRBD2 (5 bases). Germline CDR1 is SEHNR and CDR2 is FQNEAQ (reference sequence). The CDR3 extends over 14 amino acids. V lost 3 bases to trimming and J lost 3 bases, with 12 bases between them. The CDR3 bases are TGTGCCAGCAGCTTCGCCGGGGTAAACTACGAGCAGTACTTC. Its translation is CASSFAGVNYEQYF.